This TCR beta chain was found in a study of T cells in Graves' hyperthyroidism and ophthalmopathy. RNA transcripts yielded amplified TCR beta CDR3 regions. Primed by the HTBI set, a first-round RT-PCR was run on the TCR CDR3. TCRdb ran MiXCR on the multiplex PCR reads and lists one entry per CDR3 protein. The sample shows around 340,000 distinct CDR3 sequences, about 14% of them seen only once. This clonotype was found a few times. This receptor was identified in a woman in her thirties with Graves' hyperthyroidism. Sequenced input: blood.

CDR3 residues: CASRRQTGGTGELFF. In DNA form, the CDR3 reads TGTGCCAGCAGAAGACAGACAGGAGGGACCGGGGAGCTGTTTTTT. The chain uses TRBV12-3 or TRBV12-4 and TRBJ2-2; D may be TRBD1 or TRBD2 (6 bases each). V gave up 6 bases and J gave up 5 bases, with 16 bases separating them. The CDR3 contains 15 residues.